The 6 T cell receptor beta chains given below trace back to one sample, sequenced in a study of T-cell reconstitution after alpha-beta-depleted transplantation in children. Unique molecular identifiers were used to barcode this TCRbeta library. TCRdb re-derived calls from the PCR reads in MiXCR, one entry per CDR3 protein. The sample lists around 340,000 distinct CDR3 sequences; more than 10% were seen once. The sample in question was PBMCs, obtained from the stem cell graft. The receptors derive from a human donor who donated a stem cell graft to a child with Fanconi anemia.

The chain combines TRBV20-1 with TRBJ1-1; 7 bases fit TRBD1. The germline V gene has CDR1 DFQATT and CDR2 SNEGSKA (reference sequence). CDR3 length equals 13 residues. After removal of 3 bases from V and 1 base from J, the junction contained 2 bases not matched to a gene. The CDR3 DNA follows: TGCAGTGCTAGTGCAGGGGGGAACACTGAAGCTTTCTTT. This codes for CSASAGGNTEAFF.

This clonotype appeared many times. The chain links TRBV6-2 or TRBV6-3 to TRBJ1-1; D unresolved. V dropped 0 bases and J dropped 1 base, with 12 bases sitting between them. The CDR3 spans 16 residues. Germline V gene data show CDR1 as MNHEY and CDR2 as SVGEGT. The CDR3 nucleotides are TGTGCCAGCAGTTACTCGATACCAGTGCCGAACACTGAAGCTTTCTTT. Encoded protein: CASSYSIPVPNTEAFF.

This clonotype came up a few times. This sequence joins TRBV6-2 or TRBV6-3 and TRBJ1-2; 7 bases agree with TRBD1. The CDR3 is 14 amino acids. Germline assignment: CDR1 MNHEY and CDR2 SVGEGT. Trimming at V came to 0 bases and at J to 7 bases, leaving 5 bases not matched to a gene. The CDR3 DNA reads as TGTGCCAGCAGTTACTCTGGACAGGTCGGTGGCTACACCTTC. Translating it yields CASSYSGQVGGYTF.

Regarding this clonotype: A much larger clone lies a single base off, so this may be a read error. The chain carries TRBV28 and TRBJ1-1; D might be TRBD1 (6 bases). From germline, CDR1 is MDHEN and CDR2 SYDVKM. This CDR3 spans 11 amino acids. The CDR3 is CGSRYRAEAFF. CDR3 bases: TGTGGCAGCAGATACAGGGCTGAAGCTTTCTTT.

In the case of this clonotype: A read error may explain this, as a much larger clone is one base away. The V gene is TRBV6-5, the J gene TRBJ2-2; D not certain. The germline V gene has CDR1 MNHEY and CDR2 SVGAGI. This CDR3 contains 11 residues. Trimming took 5 bases from V and 7 from J, leaving 5 bases between them. CDR3 sequence (DNA): TGTGCCAGCAGTGGCGACGGGGAGCTGTTTTTT. Its translation: CASSGDGELFF.

This clonotype was detected many times. DNA for the CDR3: TGTGCCAGCAGCGTAACATCGAACACCGGGGAGCTGTTTTTT. The encoded protein is CASSVTSNTGELFF. The gene calls are TRBV9 and TRBJ2-2; no reliable D call. The V and J ends lost 1 base and 0 bases respectively, with 4 bases between them. The CDR3 has 14 residues. CDR1 and CDR2 (germline): SGDLS, YYNGEE. Looking up the rest from reference TRBV9 and TRBJ2-2 gives the full variable domain: DSGVTQTPKHLITATGQRVTLRCSPRSGDLSVYWYQQSLDQGLQFLIQYYNGEERAKGNILERFSAQQFPDLHSELNLSSLELGDSALYFCASSVTSNTGELFFGEGSRLTVL.